The subject of this entry is one T cell receptor beta chain. Its antigen is unidentified. The sample comes from a study of cytomegalovirus exposure and HLA in healthy donors. Whole-study findings and limits: Published work reported that the classifier diagnosed cytomegalovirus status with high specificity and sensitivity.

Both 60 Vbeta primers and 13 Jbeta primers went into the PCR. Clones were read by immunoSEQ multiplex PCR, and TCRdb kept only the in-frame ones, dropping some. The sample includes 100,000 to 150,000 clones, less than 80% of them seen just once. Germline V gene sequence: CDR1 LGHNA, CDR2 YNFKEQ. CDR3 size: 18 residues. After removal of 0 bases from V and 4 bases from J, the junction contained 10 bases not matched to a gene. What was sequenced was PBMCs. This TCR came from a woman in her forties or fifties in good health and CMV-seropositive. This chain links TRBV4-2 with TRBJ1-5, with TRBD1 identical over 9 bases. The DNA for the CDR3 is TGTGCCAGCAGCCAAGACAGGACAGGGGTCTCCTTAAATCAGCCCCAGCATTTT. This codes for CASSQDRTGVSLNQPQHF.